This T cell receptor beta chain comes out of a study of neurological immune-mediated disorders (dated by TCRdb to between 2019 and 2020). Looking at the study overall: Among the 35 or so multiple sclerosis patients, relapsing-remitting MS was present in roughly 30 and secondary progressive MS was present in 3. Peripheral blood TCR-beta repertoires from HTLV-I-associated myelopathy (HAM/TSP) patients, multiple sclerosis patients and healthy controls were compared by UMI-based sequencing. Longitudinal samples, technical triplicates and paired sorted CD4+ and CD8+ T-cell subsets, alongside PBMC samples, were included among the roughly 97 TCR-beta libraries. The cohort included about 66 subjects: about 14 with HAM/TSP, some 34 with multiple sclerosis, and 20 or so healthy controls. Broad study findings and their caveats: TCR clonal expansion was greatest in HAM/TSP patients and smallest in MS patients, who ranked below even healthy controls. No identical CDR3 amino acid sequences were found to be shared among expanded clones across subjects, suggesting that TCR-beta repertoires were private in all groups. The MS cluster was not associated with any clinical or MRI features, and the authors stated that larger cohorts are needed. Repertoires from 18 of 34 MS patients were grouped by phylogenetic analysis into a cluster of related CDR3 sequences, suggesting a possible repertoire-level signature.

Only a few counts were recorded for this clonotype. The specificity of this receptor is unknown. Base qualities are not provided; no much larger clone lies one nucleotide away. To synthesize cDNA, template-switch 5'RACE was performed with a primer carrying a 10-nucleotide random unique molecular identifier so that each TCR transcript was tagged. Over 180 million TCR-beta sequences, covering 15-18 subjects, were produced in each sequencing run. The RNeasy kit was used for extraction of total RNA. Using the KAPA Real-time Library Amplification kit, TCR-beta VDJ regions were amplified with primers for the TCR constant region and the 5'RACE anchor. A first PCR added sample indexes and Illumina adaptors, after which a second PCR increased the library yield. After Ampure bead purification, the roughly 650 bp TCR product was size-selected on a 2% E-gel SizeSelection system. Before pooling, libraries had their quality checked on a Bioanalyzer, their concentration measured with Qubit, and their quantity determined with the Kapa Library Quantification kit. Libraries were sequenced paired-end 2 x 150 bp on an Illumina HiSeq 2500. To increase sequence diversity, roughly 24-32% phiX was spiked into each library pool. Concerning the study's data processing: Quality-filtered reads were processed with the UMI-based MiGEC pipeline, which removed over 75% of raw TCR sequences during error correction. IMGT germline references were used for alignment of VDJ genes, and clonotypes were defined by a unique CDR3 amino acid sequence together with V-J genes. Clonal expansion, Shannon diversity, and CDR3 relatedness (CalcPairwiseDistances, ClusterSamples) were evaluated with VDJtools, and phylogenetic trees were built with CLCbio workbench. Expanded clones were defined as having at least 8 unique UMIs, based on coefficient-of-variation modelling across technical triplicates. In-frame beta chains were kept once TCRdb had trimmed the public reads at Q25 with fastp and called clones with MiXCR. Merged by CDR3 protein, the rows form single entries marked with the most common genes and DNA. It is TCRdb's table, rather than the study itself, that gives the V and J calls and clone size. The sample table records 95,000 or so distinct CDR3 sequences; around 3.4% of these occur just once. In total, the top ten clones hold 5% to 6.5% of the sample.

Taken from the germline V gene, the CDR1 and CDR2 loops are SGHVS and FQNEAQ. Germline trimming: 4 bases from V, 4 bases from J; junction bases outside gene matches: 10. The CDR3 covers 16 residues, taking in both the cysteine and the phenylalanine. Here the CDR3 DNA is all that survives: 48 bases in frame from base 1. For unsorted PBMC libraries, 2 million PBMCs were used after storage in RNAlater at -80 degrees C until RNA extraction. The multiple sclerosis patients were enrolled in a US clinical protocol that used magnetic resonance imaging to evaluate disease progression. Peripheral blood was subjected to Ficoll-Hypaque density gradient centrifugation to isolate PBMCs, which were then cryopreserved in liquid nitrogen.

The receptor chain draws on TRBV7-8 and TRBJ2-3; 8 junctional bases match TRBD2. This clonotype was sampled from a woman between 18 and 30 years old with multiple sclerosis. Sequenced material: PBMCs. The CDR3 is CASSWGAGGVSDTQYF. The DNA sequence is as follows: TGTGCCAGCAGCTGGGGGGCGGGGGGCGTCTCAGATACGCAGTATTTT.